This section outlines one T cell receptor (beta chain) sequence together with its context. Its antigen remains undetermined. No much larger clone exists at a distance of one base, and base qualities are not known. This entry belongs to a study of blood T cell repertoires in COVID-19 (dated by TCRdb to 2019 to 2021). Describing the broader study: Samples from collaborators originated in the United States, Italy and Spain and spanned both the acute and convalescent phases of COVID-19. A de-identified subject ID, COVID-19 status, age in years and sex were almost always included in the sample metadata. Where HLA class I and class II types were available, the types were taken from metadata supplied by the sample provider, not from assay-based typing. A freely available public database, intended as a resource for researchers studying the immune response to SARS-CoV-2, is where the repertoires were released. The dataset comprised deeply sampled blood TCRbeta repertoires from subjects exposed to, actively infected with, or recovered from COVID-19. The samples were drawn from two sources: the first 160 participants of the ongoing ImmuneRACE study, and 1,200 or so subjects contributed by 6 global collaborators. The material from the prospective study consisted of cDNA or gDNA derived from T cells, B-cell-depleted T cells, or PBMCs. Paper-wide results and their limitations: The quantity of clinical and demographic metadata differed by source and by participant and was supplied without curation.

The CDR3 measures 16 amino acids from cysteine to phenylalanine. Only the CDR3 region is kept as DNA, spanning 48 bases read in frame from base 1. The junction carries 14 bases between V and J, which are trimmed by 2 bases and 4 bases respectively. The germline V gene specifies LGHNA as CDR1 and YNFKEQ as CDR2. Participants in the prospective study were enrolled through a virtual design, were aged about 18 to 100 years, and lived in 24 United States geographic areas. In the prospective study, participants were assigned to cohorts based on the clinical history participants reported in a screening survey and a study questionnaire. Recovered participants in ImmuneRACE Cohort 3 were defined as having two consecutive negative NP/OP PCR tests, clearance from a healthcare professional, or resolution of symptoms. Mobile phlebotomists in the prospective study collected whole blood, serum and a nasopharyngeal or oropharyngeal swab from every participant. Participants in the prospective study had the option to provide additional blood draws and questionnaires over a roughly 2-month period. Before DNA extraction, prospective study blood samples were shipped either frozen or at room temperature.

TCRbeta CDR3 regions were amplified from genomic DNA using the immunoSEQ Assay, a bias-controlled multiplex PCR. The authors processed their data as follows. The number of nucleated cells in each sample was estimated from the amplification of reference gene primers within the assay. To quantify the absolute abundance of each unique TCRbeta CDR3 rearrangement, sequence reads were collapsed and filtered. Productive Simpson clonality was computed per sample as the square root of Simpson's diversity index over productive rearrangements. Entries here come from immuneACCESS through TCRdb and include only in-frame sequences with V and J called. Some clones fail to appear in such tables; in the studies checked, an unresolved V gene covers under half of the shortfall, and the cause of the remainder is unknown. V, J and clone size are those of that table, while D and trimming were read from the DNA. The sample table lists approximately 350,000 clones, 80% to 90% of them with a count of one. The ten top clones hold about 1% of the sample.

The receptor comes from a man younger than 35 who had recovered from COVID-19. The chain is made from TRBV4-2 and TRBJ1-4; TRBD1 is possibly the D segment (6 matching bases). Sequencing was done on a sample of PBMCs or T cells enriched from blood (not recorded which). The DNA sequence follows: TGTGCCAGCAGCCAAACCACAGGGACGGTTAATGAAAAACTGTTTTTT. It translates to CASSQTTGTVNEKLFF.